The present entry profiles one T cell receptor beta chain with its context. This clonotype was found many times. The clone's antigen remains unknown. Base quality data are lacking; no much larger clone is found one base away. Libraries from unsorted PBMCs were made from 2 million PBMCs kept in RNAlater at -80 degrees C until RNA extraction. The multiple sclerosis patients were enrolled in a US clinical protocol that used magnetic resonance imaging to evaluate disease progression. Peripheral blood underwent Ficoll-Hypaque density gradient centrifugation to isolate PBMCs, which were then cryopreserved in liquid nitrogen. cDNA was synthesized by template-switch 5'RACE using a primer with a 10-nucleotide random unique molecular identifier that tagged each TCR transcript. Every sequencing run covered 15-18 subjects and yielded more than 170 million TCR-beta sequences. The RNeasy kit was used for extraction of total RNA. The KAPA Real-time Library Amplification kit was used to amplify TCR-beta VDJ regions with primers for the TCR constant region and the 5'RACE anchor. Sample indexes and Illumina adaptors were added in a first PCR, after which library yield was increased in a second PCR. After purification with Ampure beads, the TCR product of roughly 650 bp was size-selected on a 2% E-gel SizeSelection system. Before pooling, libraries had their quality checked on a Bioanalyzer, their concentration measured with Qubit, and their quantity determined with the Kapa Library Quantification kit. An Illumina HiSeq 2500 was used to sequence the libraries paired-end at 2 x 150 bp. To increase sequence diversity, about 25-31% phiX was spiked into each library pool. In the authors' own workflow: Quality-filtered reads were processed with the UMI-based MiGEC pipeline, and over 90% of raw TCR sequences were removed by the MiGEC pipeline during error correction. VDJ genes were aligned to IMGT germline references, and clonotypes were defined by unique CDR3 amino acid sequence plus V-J genes. Clonal expansion, Shannon diversity and CDR3 relatedness (CalcPairwiseDistances, ClusterSamples) were evaluated with VDJtools, and phylogenetic trees were built with CLCbio workbench. Clones with at least 8 unique UMIs were defined as expanded, with this threshold being based on coefficient-of-variation modelling across technical triplicates. In-frame beta chains were kept once TCRdb had trimmed the public reads at Q25 with fastp and called clones with MiXCR. Every distinct CDR3 protein forms one entry, paired with its most common genes and DNA. TCRdb, rather than the study authors, made the V and J calls. This sample gives 90,000 to 100,000 distinct CDR3 sequences in total; roughly 4% of them show up just once. About 6% of the sample comes from the top ten.

This record comes from a study of neurological immune-mediated disorders (dated by TCRdb to the late 2010s). For the wider study: Among the roughly 35 multiple sclerosis patients, relapsing-remitting MS accounted for approximately 31 and secondary progressive MS accounted for 3. The cohort was made up of 60 to 75 subjects, consisting of 15 or so HAM/TSP patients, 34 multiple sclerosis patients and 20 healthy controls. Peripheral blood TCR-beta repertoires from patients with HTLV-I-associated myelopathy (HAM/TSP), patients with multiple sclerosis, and healthy controls were compared in the study using UMI-based sequencing. The approximately 96 TCR-beta libraries covered PBMC samples along with longitudinal samples, technical triplicates, and paired sorted CD4+ and CD8+ T-cell subsets.

Broader findings and caveats from the paper: Repertoires from 18 of 34 MS patients were grouped by phylogenetic analysis into a cluster of related CDR3 sequences, suggesting a possible repertoire-level signature. TCR clonal expansion was highest in HAM/TSP patients and lowest in MS patients, with MS patients falling below even healthy controls. No identical CDR3 amino acid sequences were found to be shared among expanded clones across subjects, suggesting that TCR-beta repertoires were private in all groups. The MS cluster was not associated with any clinical or MRI features, and the authors stated that larger cohorts are needed.

Sequences SGHRS (CDR1) and YFSETQ (CDR2) are obtained from the germline V gene. Spanning cysteine to phenylalanine, the CDR3 consists of 14 amino acids. Of the read, only the CDR3 DNA is kept; its 42 bases are in frame from base 1. V is cut by 4 bases and J by 5 bases, and the space between the germline ends is 12 bases. This sequence originates from a woman aged 18-29 years with multiple sclerosis. The V and J genes are TRBV5-1 and TRBJ2-2, with TRBD1 tentatively as D gene (6 bases match). The sample taken for sequencing was PBMCs. CDR3 region: CASSDYGTTGELFF. The DNA is TGCGCCAGCAGCGATTACGGGACAACCGGGGAGCTGTTTTTT.